This T cell receptor (beta chain) emerged from a study of naive and memory T cell subsets. Broader study findings: Naive repertoires, especially CD8, held a few larger clonotypes, possibly memory cells re-expressing CD45RA. TCR abundance followed a power law differing between naive and memory subsets. Each distinct alpha or beta sequence counts as one clonotype.

V gave up 5 bases and J gave up 4 bases; unmatched junction bases: 3. The CDR3 is 14 residues long. Germline V gene lookup returns CDR1 SGHNT and CDR2 YENEEA. The beta constant-region primer was an equimolar mix of two oligonucleotides covering TRBC1 and TRBC2. Ligated cDNA was amplified by four rounds of PCR with nested alpha and beta constant-region primers and SP2. TCRdb ran MiXCR on the UMI-ligation and nested PCR reads and lists one entry per CDR3 protein. In the table there are approximately 100,000 distinct CDR3 sequences, around 13% of which are singletons. Points on this clonotype: As yet, its antigen is unknown.

Sample: naive CD8+ T cells from blood. The receptor was isolated from a human donor in good health. V gene TRBV11-3 combines with J gene TRBJ2-7; 12 nucleotides agree with TRBD2. The DNA of the CDR3 is TGTGCCAGCAGCGAAGGACTAGCGGGATACGAGCAGTACTTC. As protein: CASSEGLAGYEQYF.